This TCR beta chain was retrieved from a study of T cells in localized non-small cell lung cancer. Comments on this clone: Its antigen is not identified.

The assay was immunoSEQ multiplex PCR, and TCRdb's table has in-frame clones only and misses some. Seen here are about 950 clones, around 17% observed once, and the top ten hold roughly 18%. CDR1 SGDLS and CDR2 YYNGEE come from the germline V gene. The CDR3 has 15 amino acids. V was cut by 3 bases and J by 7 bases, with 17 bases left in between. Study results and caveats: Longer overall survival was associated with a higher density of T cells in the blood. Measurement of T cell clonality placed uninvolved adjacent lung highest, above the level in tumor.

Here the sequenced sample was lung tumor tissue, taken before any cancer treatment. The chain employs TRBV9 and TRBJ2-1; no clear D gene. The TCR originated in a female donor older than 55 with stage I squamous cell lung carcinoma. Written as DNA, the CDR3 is TGTGCCAGCAGCGCTGGCCGGGCCTTAGTTAATGAGCAGTTCTTC. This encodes CASSAGRALVNEQFF. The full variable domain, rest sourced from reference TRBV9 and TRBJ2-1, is DSGVTQTPKHLITATGQRVTLRCSPRSGDLSVYWYQQSLDQGLQFLIQYYNGEERAKGNILERFSAQQFPDLHSELNLSSLELGDSALYFCASSAGRALVNEQFFGPGTRLTVL.